This T cell receptor beta chain originates from a study of T cell changes during pregnancy in multiple sclerosis. Trimming cost V 4 bases and J 4 bases, with 20 bases left between them. This CDR3 comprises 16 residues. Looked up from germline, CDR1 is SGHRS and CDR2 is YFSETQ. The data were produced by immunoSEQ multiplex PCR, yet TCRdb's version contains in-frame clones alone and is incomplete. The data hold tens of thousands of clones, with around 92% observed a single time. The J gene is TRBJ1-2, the V gene TRBV5-1; D is perhaps TRBD1 (6 bases). Sequencing was performed on peripheral blood, taken in the second trimester of pregnancy. The clonotype comes from a female donor in good health, enrolled as a control in a pregnancy study. CDR3 in DNA: TGCGCCAGCAGCCAACTGACAGGTTTCGGCGGCTATGGCTACACCTTC. Protein product: CASSQLTGFGGYGYTF.